What follows describes a single T cell receptor beta chain. What it binds is unknown. The input for sorted-subset replicate PCRs was around 0.2 ug DNA, some 28,000 T cell genomes. Sequencing was performed with immunoSEQ multiplex PCR; in TCRdb, only in-frame clones are kept and a portion is missing. The data show some 2 million clones, just under 95% seen once. This sample was included in a study of shared clonotypes between healthy human individuals. General study points: Researchers sampled blood only, noting tissue repertoires likely differ.

Naive-designated CD8 cells lacked CD45RO, were positively enriched for CCR7, and omitted terminally differentiated effector memory CD45RA+ cells. CDR1 and CDR2 from the germline V gene are MNHEY and SMNVEV (reference sequence). The CDR3 runs 13 residues. Unmatched junction bases numbered 1, after V lost 3 bases and J lost 2 bases. This clonotype was obtained from a man between 18 and 35 years old in good health. The chain carries TRBV27 and TRBJ2-7, with 7 bases fitting TRBD2. Sequencing was done on a sample of naive CD8+ T cells sorted from blood. The CDR3 here is CASSFTSAYEQYF. CDR3 DNA: TGTGCCAGCAGTTTCACTAGCGCCTACGAGCAGTACTTC.